The 2 T cell receptor beta chains presented below share a single source sample, sequenced in a study of blood T cell repertoires in COVID-19. TCRdb's table, derived via immunoSEQ multiplex PCR, lists solely in-frame clones and lacks some. The profile shows 55,000 to 90,000 clones, 91% of them singletons. The sequenced sample was peripheral blood. The receptors here all came from a human donor with active COVID-19. The donor label of this sample is uncertain.

The chain is built from TRBV5-1 and TRBJ1-4; D gene uncertain. Trimming left V 7 bases short and J 5 bases short, with 15 bases between. The CDR3 totals 14 residues. From germline, CDR1 is SGHRS and CDR2 YFSETQ. The CDR3 nucleotides read TGCGCCAGCCAACGACAAGGTACAAATGAAAAACTGTTTTTT. Protein sequence: CASQRQGTNEKLFF. Looking up the rest from reference TRBV5-1 and TRBJ1-4 gives the full variable domain: KAGVTQTPRYLIKTRGQQVTLSCSPISGHRSVSWYQQTPGQGLQFLFEYFSETQRNKGNFPGRFSGRQFSNSRSEMNVSTLELGDSALYLCASQRQGTNEKLFFGSGTQLSVL.

The V gene is TRBV12-3 or TRBV12-4, the J gene TRBJ2-7; no definite D call. V lost 3 bases and J 1 base, leaving 7 bases between the germline ends. This CDR3 contains 13 residues. The CDR3 loop is CASSFGGSYEQYF. CDR3 sequence (DNA): TGTGCCAGCAGTTTTGGCGGATCCTACGAGCAGTACTTC.